This T cell receptor beta chain was recovered during a study of shared clonotypes between healthy human individuals. Study-wide results and limits: The small donor group covered limited genetic and exposure diversity.

Assay execution proceeded at the deep level. The repertoire was sequenced with immunoSEQ multiplex PCR; TCRdb's copy has only in-frame clones and lacks some. The sample consists of about 2,500,000 clones, more than 90% of them appearing once. Germline V gene sequence: CDR1 SNHLY, CDR2 FYNNEI. With 10 bases removed from V and 1 base from J, the gap between germline ends came to 14 bases. This CDR3 spans 13 amino acids. Turning to this clone: Its cognate antigen is unknown.

The clonotype comes from a man aged 18 to 29 in good health. The rearrangement links TRBV2 to TRBJ2-7, with a possible D match to TRBD1 (5 bases). The sample was naive CD4+ T cells sorted from blood. Specified subset: CD45RA+ positively selected. The CDR3 bases are TGTGCCACATCTAGAGACAGTTCCTACGAGCAGTACTTC. Its translation is CATSRDSSYEQYF.